The clone carrying this TCR beta chain was picked up one time. The antigen is not known. This sample was included in a study of cytomegalovirus exposure and HLA in healthy donors. The study, taken as a whole, reports: 87-base-pair reads could not separate some V segments, including TRBV6-2 and TRBV6-3. In vitro work confirmed that a few CMV-associated chains recognize CMV antigens.

Germline trimming cut 5 bases from V and 7 bases from J; bases unmatched to any gene: 2. The CDR3 is 12 residues long. The germline V gene encodes CDR1 PRHDT and CDR2 FYEKMQ (reference sequence). Primers: 60 Vbeta forward and 13 Jbeta reverse. Assay: immunoSEQ multiplex PCR; the TCRdb copy retains only in-frame clones and omits some. The sample holds 100,000 to 120,000 clones, 82% seen once. The sample consisted of PBMCs. This receptor was taken from a woman between 18 and 29 years old in good health and CMV-seronegative. This chain uses TRBV13 with TRBJ1-5, with 7 bases identical to TRBD1. CDR3 sequence reads: CASSAGGQPQHF. In nucleotides, the CDR3 is TGTGCCAGCAGCGCAGGGGGGCAGCCCCAGCATTTT. The whole variable domain, filled in from reference TRBV13 and TRBJ1-5, reads AAGVIQSPRHLIKEKRETATLKCYPIPRHDTVYWYQQGPGQDPQFLISFYEKMQSDKGSIPDRFSAQQFSDYHSELNMSSLELGDSALYFCASSAGGQPQHFGDGTRLSIL.